Listed here is a single TCR beta chain. CDR1 is SGHTA, CDR2 FQGNSA, per germline. V gave up 5 bases and J gave up 9 bases, with 17 bases separating them. This CDR3 region has 14 residues. The entry originates in a study of blood T cell repertoires in COVID-19. Under the authors' procedure: Using reference gene primer amplification, nucleated cell counts were estimated. Only in-frame clones appear in the TCRdb table, and some are missing; sequencing was by immunoSEQ multiplex PCR. The V and J calls and clone size were taken over from that table, and D and trimming were inferred from the DNA. Found here are around 120,000 clones, 88% of them singletons; the top ten hold less than 2%.

This receptor was taken from a human donor in a cohort sampled during active COVID-19. Material: peripheral blood. The chain is built from TRBV7-2 and TRBJ1-5; D remains unclear. The CDR3, as DNA: TGTGCCAGCAGCCTCCGCGATCTTGGTGCGCCCCAGCATTTT. Translation gives CASSLRDLGAPQHF.